These 31 T cell receptor beta chains were sequenced from one sample in a study of breast tumors, draining lymph nodes, adjacent tissues. From the multiplex PCR reads, TCRdb called clonotypes with MiXCR, one entry per CDR3 protein. The sample lists more than 100,000 distinct CDR3 sequences, under 25% occurring once. The lymph nodes were axillary draining lymph nodes from breast cancer patients. Sequencing used axillary lymph node tissue. These receptors were collected from a female donor with breast cancer. Some clones in this sample may be carry-over from other donors' samples.

This clonotype occurred many times. The gene calls are TRBV19 and TRBJ2-7, with D tentatively TRBD1 (6 bases). Germline V gives CDR1 LNHDA, CDR2 SQIVND (reference sequence). The ends were cut back, 5 bases at V and 0 bases at J, with 14 bases in the middle. The CDR3 consists of 15 residues. CDR3 sequence: CASSAAGTPSYEQYF. The CDR3 nucleotides are TGTGCCAGTAGTGCCGCCGGGACACCCTCCTACGAGCAGTACTTC.

This clonotype was recorded once. An end of the junction differs from the germline gene, which may be a read error. The chain carries TRBV24-1 and TRBJ2-1; the match to TRBD1 covers 9 bases. This CDR3 has 15 residues. Germline CDR1 KGHDR, CDR2 SFDVKD. CDR3 coding DNA: TGCGCCACCAGGGACGGGACAGGGATGGGCAATGAGCGGTTCTTC. Its protein is CATRDGTGMGNERFF.

In this sample, this clonotype turned up once. A much larger clone is a single base away; this may be a read error. V and J are TRBV11-2 and TRBJ2-7, with D possibly being TRBD1 (8 bases). Germline V gives CDR1 SGHAT, CDR2 FQNNGV. The CDR3 totals 13 residues. The CDR3 sequence: CASSPTGDYGQYF. In DNA form, the CDR3 reads TGTGCCAGCAGCCCGACAGGGGACTACGGGCAGTACTTC.

As for this clonotype: A much larger clone lies one base from this, so it may be a read error. V and J are TRBV5-1 and TRBJ2-5; D is possibly TRBD2 (5 bases). Trimming stripped 3 bases from V and 5 bases from J, with 8 bases between. Germline V lookup: CDR1 SGHRS, CDR2 YFSETQ. The CDR3 has 12 residues. The CDR3 here is CASSWGEETQYF. In nucleotides, the CDR3 is TGCGCCAGCAGCTGGGGAGAGGAGACCCAGTACTTC.

With respect to this clonotype: A single base separates this from a much larger clone, so it may be a read error. The rearrangement links TRBV12-3 or TRBV12-4 to TRBJ2-7, with D maybe TRBD2 (7 bases). The germline V and J ends were trimmed by 6 bases and 0 bases, with 18 bases remaining between them. CDR3 length: 16 residues. Written as DNA, the CDR3 is TGTGCCAGCAGGCGCCACGGGGGCGGGGGCTCCTACGAGCAGTACTTC. This codes for CASRRHGGGGSYEQYF.

The table lists this clonotype with many counts. V gene TRBV6-2 or TRBV6-3 combines with J gene TRBJ1-2, with TRBD1 matching 7 bases. With V trimmed by 2 bases and J by 8 bases, 8 bases remained unmatched. There are 14 residues in the CDR3. Germline-derived CDR1 and CDR2 are MNHEY and SVGEGT. The CDR3 spells CASSYADRVGGYTF. CDR3 in DNA: TGTGCCAGCAGTTACGCAGACAGGGTGGGAGGCTACACCTTC.

This clonotype was seen at least ten times. The genes are TRBV3-1 and TRBJ2-7; 12 bases are a match to TRBD2. V trimming: 5 bases; J trimming: 2 bases; junction bases outside the gene matches: 1. Germline-derived CDR1 and CDR2 are LGHDT and YNNKEL (reference sequence). This CDR3 is built from 14 residues. Written as DNA, the CDR3 is TGTGCCAGCAGCTGGACTAGCGGGACCTACGAGCAGTACTTC. Translation: CASSWTSGTYEQYF.

As concerns this clonotype: The CDR3 ends on some other residue instead of the conserved phenylalanine or tryptophan, so this is likely a read error. V is TRBV28 and J is TRBJ2-3, with 12 bases lining up with TRBD2. The germline gives CDR1 MDHEN, CDR2 SYDVKM. V lost 3 bases and J lost 4; bases outside the gene matches: 5. The CDR3 sequence is 16 residues long. The CDR3 sequence is CASSFPLAGGSDTQYS. The CDR3 DNA follows: TGTGCCAGCAGTTTCCCTCTAGCGGGAGGGTCAGATACGCAGTATTCT.

V and J are TRBV6-2 or TRBV6-3 and TRBJ1-5; TRBD1 matches at 11 bases. Germline values: CDR1 MNHEY, CDR2 SVGEGT. This CDR3 is built from 17 residues. V was clipped by 6 bases and J by 0 bases; unmatched bases: 7. CDR3 sequence reads: CASSSGQGVDSNQPQHF. CDR3 DNA sequence: TGTGCCAGCAGCTCGGGACAGGGGGTCGATAGCAATCAGCCCCAGCATTTT.

At least ten counts were recorded for this clonotype. The chain links TRBV30 to TRBJ2-7; no definite D call. Germline values: CDR1 GTSNPN, CDR2 SVGIG (reference sequence). Trimming stripped 2 bases from V and 2 bases from J, with 7 bases between. The length of the CDR3 is 12 residues. The CDR3 DNA is TGTGCCTGGAGTTTCTCCCCCTACGAGCAGTACTTC. It codes for CAWSFSPYEQYF.

In its sample, this clonotype was seen many times. V and J are TRBV20-1 and TRBJ2-3, with D hard to call. In germline, CDR1 is DFQATT, CDR2 SNEGSKA (reference sequence). This CDR3 contains 13 residues. The V gene lost 3 bases and the J gene lost 1 base, with 8 bases spanning the gap. The CDR3 loop reads CSARAERTDTQYF. CDR3 bases: TGCAGTGCTAGGGCCGAACGCACAGATACGCAGTATTTT.

This clonotype was observed many times. The chain uses TRBV15 and TRBJ2-2; D may match TRBD1 or TRBD2 (5 bases each). This CDR3 has 14 residues. Germline V gene sequence: CDR1 LNHNV, CDR2 YYDKDF (reference sequence). V lost 0 bases and J 8 bases, leaving 10 bases between the germline ends. CDR3 DNA: TGTGCCACCAGCAGAGATACTAGGGGTGGGGAGCTGTTTTTT. This gives the protein CATSRDTRGGELFF.

This clonotype has a single count. A much larger clone differs by one base, so this may be a read error. V usage is TRBV9 and J usage is TRBJ2-2; D perhaps matches TRBD1 (6 bases). The CDR3 contains 15 residues. Germline V gives CDR1 SGDLS, CDR2 YYNGEE. CDR3 nucleotide sequence: TGTGCCAGCAGCGAACAGGGTCGGGACACCGGGGAGCTGCTTTTT. As protein: CASSEQGRDTGELLF.

The rearrangement joins TRBV20-1 to TRBJ1-1; 9 bases are a match to TRBD1. Germline loops: CDR1 DFQATT, CDR2 SNEGSKA (reference sequence). The CDR3 has 16 amino acids. With V trimmed by 2 bases and J by 3 bases, 10 bases remained unmatched. In nucleotides, the CDR3 is TGCAGTGCTAGAAGACCGGGACAGGGATCGGACACTGAAGCTTTCTTT. This sequence encodes CSARRPGQGSDTEAFF.

This clonotype was recorded at least ten times. The V call is TRBV10-3, the J call TRBJ1-2, with D perhaps TRBD1 (5 bases). This CDR3 has 13 residues. The V gene lost 11 bases and the J gene lost 0 bases, with 13 bases spanning the gap. Germline values: CDR1 ENHRY, CDR2 SYGVKD. The CDR3 DNA reads TGTGCCCTATCCCAGGGTTCTAACTATGGCTACACCTTC. Translated: CALSQGSNYGYTF.

This clonotype was recorded at least ten times. The chain employs TRBV19 and TRBJ2-3, with D possibly TRBD2 on 6 matching bases. CDR3 length: 13 residues. V gave up 5 bases and J gave up 1 base, with 7 bases separating them. Looked up from germline, CDR1 is LNHDA and CDR2 is SQIVND (reference sequence). The CDR3 coding sequence is TGTGCCAGTAGTTGGGGGGGCACAGATACGCAGTATTTT. Protein product: CASSWGGTDTQYF.

This clonotype was seen at least ten times. The CDR3 coding sequence is TGCGCCAGCAGCTCTGGACTAGCGGGAGCACTTACGCAGTATTTT. Translated, it gives CASSSGLAGALTQYF. The chain combines TRBV5-1 with TRBJ2-3; 13 bases line up with TRBD2. The ends lost 3 bases at V and 8 bases at J; junction bases unmatched: 6. CDR1 and CDR2 from the germline V gene are SGHRS and YFSETQ. The CDR3 is 15 amino acids. The variable domain in full, completed from reference TRBV5-1 and TRBJ2-3, reads KAGVTQTPRYLIKTRGQQVTLSCSPISGHRSVSWYQQTPGQGLQFLFEYFSETQRNKGNFPGRFSGRQFSNSRSEMNVSTLELGDSALYLCASSSGLAGALTQYFGPGTRLTVL.

This clonotype was seen a handful of times. It may be a read error: a sequence one base away is much more abundant. This sequence joins TRBV24-1 and TRBJ2-3; D might be TRBD2 (6 bases). The CDR3 has 14 residues. The V end was cut by 5 bases, the J end by 8 bases, with 16 bases between. CDR1 is KGHDR and CDR2 is SFDVKD in the germline V gene. DNA for the CDR3: TGTGCCACCAGTGCGACTAGAGGTGGGGGTACGCAGTATTTT. This sequence encodes CATSATRGGGTQYF.

This clonotype counts as medium-sized. The chain links TRBV6-5 to TRBJ1-6; D is perhaps TRBD1 (5 bases). This CDR3 is built from 14 residues. V was cut by 6 bases and J by 5 bases, with 11 bases left in between. The germline V gene encodes CDR1 MNHEY and CDR2 SVGAGI. The CDR3, as DNA: TGTGCCAGCAGCTCCGGGGCAGATAATTCACCCCTCCACTTT. Protein product: CASSSGADNSPLHF.

There are many counts of this clonotype. The chain has TRBV7-8 and TRBJ2-5, with D possibly matching TRBD2 (6 bases). CDR3 length: 16 amino acids. V was cut by 5 bases and J by 5 bases, with 21 bases left in between. The germline V gene encodes CDR1 SGHVS and CDR2 FQNEAQ. Here the CDR3 DNA reads TGTGCCAGCAGCCGTAGGCGAGTTGCGGCGGGGGAGACCCAGTACTTC. Translated, it gives CASSRRRVAAGETQYF.

The chain recombines TRBV28 with TRBJ1-2; D perhaps matches TRBD1 (5 bases). Deletions cut 9 bases from V and 6 bases from J, with 17 bases between. Germline CDR1 and CDR2: MDHEN and SYDVKM. This CDR3 contains 13 residues. The DNA for the CDR3 is TGTGCCAGTAACTCCGACAGACGGAATGGCTACACCTTC. Translation: CASNSDRRNGYTF.

This clonotype was detected many times. V is TRBV10-3 and J is TRBJ2-7, with D possibly being TRBD1 or TRBD2 (5 bases each). The CDR3 is 12 residues long. V was pared by 4 bases and J by 2 bases, with 6 bases between. Germline V gives CDR1 ENHRY, CDR2 SYGVKD. The CDR3 reads CAISGGPYEQYF. The CDR3 DNA follows: TGTGCCATCAGTGGGGGACCCTACGAGCAGTACTTC.

Comments on this clonotype: It may be a read error: a sequence one base away is much more abundant. J is TRBJ1-2 and V is TRBV9; no definite D call. Germline CDR1 and CDR2: SGDLS and YYNGEE. The CDR3 is 15 amino acids. This chain's CDR3 is CASSVEGYSNYGYAF. The CDR3 nucleotides read TGTGCCAGCAGCGTAGAAGGGTATTCTAACTATGGCTACGCCTTC.

This clonotype has ten or more counts. The chain joins TRBV6-5 to TRBJ2-3; D uncertain. The V end lost 6 bases, the J end lost 2 bases, and 15 bases lay between the germline ends. Germline V gene data show CDR1 as MNHEY and CDR2 as SVGAGI. The CDR3 runs to 15 residues. The CDR3 DNA reads as TGTGCCAGCAGCCGTCTTACGGGCGACACAGATACGCAGTATTTT. Encoded protein: CASSRLTGDTDTQYF.

At least ten counts were recorded for this clonotype. The chain's CDR3 is CASSLAWRPLSPNEQFF. Here the CDR3 DNA reads TGTGCCAGCAGCTTAGCCTGGCGTCCCCTCAGCCCCAATGAGCAGTTCTTC. This chain uses TRBV7-8 with TRBJ2-1; D unclear. CDR3 length equals 17 residues. Germline assignment: CDR1 SGHVS and CDR2 FQNEAQ. V gave up 0 bases and J gave up 6 bases, with 18 bases separating them.

About this clonotype: This may be a read error: a much more frequent sequence differs by one nucleotide. The chain carries TRBV5-1 and TRBJ2-5, with 7 nucleotides matching TRBD1. V was pared by 4 bases and J by 4 bases, with 10 bases of the junction left unmatched. The V gene's germline CDR1 is SGHRS and CDR2 YFSETQ. The CDR3 loop spans 15 amino acids. CDR3 loop: CASSPGGWGTETQYF. The CDR3 DNA follows: TGCGCCAGCAGCCCAGGGGGATGGGGTACAGAGACCCAGTACTTC.

This clonotype occurred once. This may be a read error, as it is one base from a much larger clone. V is TRBV7-2 and J is TRBJ2-1; TRBD2 is a possible D gene (5 bases). Trimming pared 6 bases from V and 5 bases from J, leaving 23 bases between. Germline CDR1 reads SGHTA; CDR2 reads FQGNSA. This CDR3 region has 17 residues. DNA for the CDR3: TGTGCCAGCAGTCAAGAGGCCCCGGGGTTTGGGCACAATGAGCAGTTCTTC. Protein product: CASSQEAPGFGHNEQFF.

This clonotype was observed at least ten times. The rearrangement links TRBV6-5 to TRBJ2-7; 9 positions match TRBD2. Germline V lookup: CDR1 MNHEY, CDR2 SVGAGI. CDR3 length: 13 residues. Trimming took 2 bases from V and 7 from J; bases not matched to a gene: 3. CDR3 coding DNA: TGTGCCAGCAGTTACGCGGGAGGGAGGGAGCAGTACTTC. Its translation is CASSYAGGREQYF.

This clonotype came up many times. V usage is TRBV20-1 and J usage is TRBJ1-5; the D gene is possibly TRBD1 (6 bases). The CDR3 runs to 15 residues. Trimming removed 1 base from V and 3 bases from J, with 13 bases in between. Germline-derived CDR1 and CDR2 are DFQATT and SNEGSKA (reference sequence). The chain's CDR3 is CSARGARGNNQPQHF. CDR3 in DNA: TGCAGTGCTAGAGGGGCCAGGGGTAACAATCAGCCCCAGCATTTT.

This clonotype was counted ten times or more. V and J are TRBV4-3 and TRBJ2-1; 7 bases are a match to TRBD1. Germline CDR1 and CDR2: LGHNA and YSLEER. V dropped 1 base and J dropped 2; count of bases not matched to a gene: 5. The length of the CDR3 is 16 residues. Here the CDR3 DNA reads TGCGCCAGCAGCCAAGCAGCCGGGACAGCCTACAATGAGCAGTTCTTC. Translation: CASSQAAGTAYNEQFF.

This clonotype was counted many times. The chain is built from TRBV5-8 and TRBJ1-2; D is perhaps TRBD1 (5 bases). V was cut by 2 bases and J by 2 bases, with 10 bases left in between. The CDR3 totals 14 residues. The germline CDR1 and CDR2 sequences are SGHTS and YDEGEE. The CDR3 is CASSLKGQNYGYTF. The CDR3 coding sequence is TGTGCCAGCAGCTTAAAGGGGCAAAACTATGGCTACACCTTC. The variable domain in full, with the rest retrieved from reference TRBV5-8 and TRBJ1-2, is EAGVTQSPTHLIKTRGQQATLRCSPISGHTSVYWYQQALGLGLQFLLWYDEGEERNRGNFPPRFSGRQFPNYSSELNVNALELEDSALYLCASSLKGQNYGYTFGSGTRLTVV.